This T cell receptor beta chain was obtained from a study of blood T cell repertoires in COVID-19. Study-level background: Sites across the United States, Italy and Spain contributed samples from acute and convalescent COVID-19. T cells, B-cell-depleted T cells, or PBMCs supplied cDNA or gDNA.

There are a few counts of this clone. Original processing methods: Quantification of nucleated cells was approximated via reference gene primer amplification. Data came from immunoSEQ multiplex PCR; TCRdb stores just in-frame clones and leaves some out. That table gives V, J and clone size, and the DNA gave D and trimming. The repertoire holds approximately 170,000 clones, about 88% seen once, with roughly 26% in the top ten. The sample consisted of peripheral blood. This TCR came from a man aged 60 to 75 with acute or convalescent COVID-19.

The CDR3 nucleotides read TGTGCCAGCAGCTTGAAGGGGTCTCTCTCTGGAAACACCATATATTTT. Amino acid sequence: CASSLKGSLSGNTIYF. The J gene is TRBJ1-3, the V gene TRBV11-3, with a possible D match to TRBD1 (5 bases). The V gene lost 3 bases and the J gene lost 0 bases, with 12 bases spanning the gap. The CDR3 spans 16 residues. The germline gives CDR1 SGHNT, CDR2 YENEEA.